This TCR beta chain was observed in a study of blood T cell repertoires in COVID-19 (dated by TCRdb to 2020 to 2022). Background on the whole study: Samples from collaborators originated in the United States, Italy and Spain and spanned both the acute and convalescent phases of COVID-19. The material from the prospective study consisted of cDNA or gDNA derived from T cells, B-cell-depleted T cells, or PBMCs. Subjects who had been exposed to COVID-19, were actively infected with it, or had recovered from it provided the deeply sampled blood TCRbeta repertoires that made up the dataset. The repertoires were released in a freely available public database intended as a resource for research on the immune response to SARS-CoV-2. The samples were drawn from two sources: the first 160 participants of the ongoing ImmuneRACE study, and 1,200 or so subjects contributed by 6 global collaborators. Sample metadata almost always included a de-identified subject ID, COVID-19 status, age in years and sex. Where available, HLA class I and class II types were obtained from metadata supplied by the sample provider rather than from assay-based typing. Summary of the overall study and its limitations: The amount of clinical and demographic metadata varied by source and participant and was provided uncurated.

With regard to this clone: Its antigen is unknown. Base qualities were left out, and no much larger clone turns up one base away.

Participants in the prospective study were enrolled through a virtual design, were aged roughly 18 to 100 years, and lived in under 25 United States geographic areas. To assign participants to cohorts, the prospective study relied on clinical history that participants themselves reported in a screening survey and a study questionnaire. Exposed participants were defined as having been in contact with someone with a PCR-confirmed or clinician-diagnosed COVID-19 case within 2 weeks of study entry. Each participant in the prospective study had whole blood, serum and a nasopharyngeal or oropharyngeal swab collected by mobile phlebotomists. Over a roughly 2-month period, participants in the prospective study had the option of providing additional blood draws and questionnaires. Prospective study blood samples were shipped either frozen or at room temperature before DNA extraction. TCRbeta CDR3 regions were amplified from genomic DNA by means of the immunoSEQ Assay, a bias-controlled multiplex PCR. In the authors' own workflow: The number of nucleated cells in each sample was estimated by amplification of reference gene primers within the assay. To quantify the absolute abundance of each unique TCRbeta CDR3 rearrangement, sequence reads were collapsed and filtered. Productive Simpson clonality was computed per sample as the square root of Simpson's diversity index over productive rearrangements. TCRdb limited this immuneACCESS table to in-frame rearrangements with V and J called. A share of clones is missing; checked studies link under half to unresolved V genes, and the rest is unexplained. That table supplies the V and J calls and clone size; D and trimming were determined from the DNA. In this sample the table shows 150,000 to 200,000 clones, around 80% of which occur a single time. Over 5% of the sample goes to the ten largest clones.

Ends trimmed: V by 3 bases, J by 0 bases; bases unmatched to a gene: 4. The CDR3 sequence holds 15 residues, the cysteine and phenylalanine included. Only CDR3 DNA is held: 45 bases, read in frame from base 1. CDR1 SNHLY and CDR2 FYNNEI were looked up in the germline V gene. The chain couples TRBV2 to TRBJ1-1; 7 junctional bases match TRBD1. The material sequenced was PBMCs or T cells enriched from blood (not recorded which). This TCR was sampled from a man between 70 and 80 years old who had been exposed to COVID-19. The nucleotides read TGTGCCAGCAGTGAGACAGGGACCCTGAACACTGAAGCTTTCTTT. It encodes CASSETGTLNTEAFF. Beyond the CDR3, the reference TRBV2 and TRBJ1-1 genes provide the residues; the full variable domain reads: EPEVTQTPSHQVTQMGQEVILRCVPISNHLYFYWYRQILGQKVEFLVSFYNNEISEKSEIFDDQFSVERPDGSNFTLKIRSTKLEDSAMYFCASSETGTLNTEAFFGQGTRLTVV.